This TCR beta chain was sequenced for a study of cytomegalovirus exposure and HLA in healthy donors. General study results and limits: CMV serostatus was the only immune exposure information that was available. TCR beta sequences numbering around 15,000 were associated with HLA alleles at 0.05 false discovery rate in a later analysis.

After removal of 6 bases from V and 3 bases from J, the junction contained 11 bases not matched to a gene. The CDR3 length is 16 residues. Germline-derived CDR1 and CDR2 are SQVTM and ANQGSEA. As regards this clone: Its antigen is not identified.

PCR primers comprised 60 Vbeta and 13 Jbeta primers. Authors' analysis steps: Unique TCR beta chains numbered around 80 million in a later analysis, with roughly 11 million shared. Libraries were prepared by immunoSEQ multiplex PCR; TCRdb keeps only in-frame clonotypes and omits some of them. The V and J calls and clone size are taken from that table; D and trimming were inferred from the DNA. This table has 80,000 to 130,000 clones, approximately 80% appearing once. Sequenced sample: PBMCs. The chain employs TRBV29-1 and TRBJ1-5; 10 bases agree with TRBD1. This clonotype was obtained from a woman aged 18 to 35 in good health and CMV-seronegative. The CDR3 spells CSVRTGGGNDNQPQHF. CDR3 DNA: TGCAGCGTCCGGACAGGGGGTGGGAACGACAATCAGCCCCAGCATTTT.